This entry lists 31 T cell receptor beta chains sequenced from one sample in a study of blood T cells in healthy people across ages. For the second PCR, which ran for about 6 to 11 cycles, a sample-barcoded 5' primer and a J-beta primer mix were used. Each CDR3 protein is one row after TCRdb ran MiXCR on the 5' RACE reads. The sample includes over 950,000 distinct CDR3 sequences, around two fifths of them seen just once. Input material: blood. These receptors came from a man aged 18 to 29 in good health.

V gene TRBV20-1 combines with J gene TRBJ1-4; possibly TRBD1 for D (5 bases). CDR1 and CDR2 (germline): DFQATT, SNEGSKA (reference sequence). The CDR3 loop spans 14 amino acids. Between the trimmed V and J ends, which lost 0 bases and 6 bases, there was a span of 11 bases. CDR3 residues: CSARDWDGDEKLFF. The CDR3 DNA reads TGCAGTGCTAGAGATTGGGACGGAGATGAAAAACTGTTTTTT.

This clonotype has only a few counts. V usage is TRBV15 and J usage is TRBJ1-2; weak D call: TRBD1 (5 bases). The V end lost 3 bases, the J end lost 8 bases, and 10 bases lay between the germline ends. This CDR3 comprises 12 residues. CDR1 and CDR2 from the germline V gene are LNHNV and YYDKDF (reference sequence). The CDR3 DNA sequence: TGTGCCACCAGCAGGGGATGGGACGGCTACACCTTC. It yields the protein CATSRGWDGYTF. Drawing the rest from reference TRBV15 and TRBJ1-2, the complete variable domain is DAMVIQNPRYQVTQFGKPVTLSCSQTLNHNVMYWYQQKSSQAPKLLFHYYDKDFNNEADTPDNFQSRRPNTSFCFLDIRSPGLGDTAMYLCATSRGWDGYTFGSGTRLTVV.

The chain carries TRBV5-4 and TRBJ2-2, with D perhaps TRBD1 (6 bases). The CDR3 has 16 residues. The germline V and J ends were trimmed by 3 bases and 0 bases, with 12 bases remaining between them. Germline CDR1 reads SGHNT; CDR2 reads YYREEE (reference sequence). The CDR3 bases are TGTGCCAGCAGCTCTACAGGGTTTGCGAACACCGGGGAGCTGTTTTTT. It is translated as CASSSTGFANTGELFF.

The rearrangement uses TRBV14 and TRBJ1-1; a possible D gene is TRBD1 (6 bases). CDR3 length: 13 residues. V dropped 4 bases and J dropped 10 bases, with 16 bases sitting between them. Germline V gene lookup returns CDR1 SGHDN and CDR2 FVKESK. Here the CDR3 reads CASSLRGGRLAFF. The CDR3 nucleotides read TGTGCCAGCAGCCTCCGAGGGGGAAGATTAGCTTTCTTT.

This clonotype has ten or more counts. The chain has TRBV4-2 and TRBJ2-3; no firm D call. V was trimmed by 0 bases and J by 2 bases, leaving 9 bases between them. The germline V gene encodes CDR1 LGHNA and CDR2 YNFKEQ. The CDR3 loop spans 15 amino acids. CDR3 sequence reads: CASSQDGFITDTQYF. Written as DNA, the CDR3 is TGTGCCAGCAGCCAAGACGGATTCATCACAGATACGCAGTATTTT.

The chain employs TRBV5-4 and TRBJ2-5; tentatively, D is TRBD1 (6 bases). Trimming pared 4 bases from V and 2 bases from J, leaving 9 bases between. From germline, CDR1 is SGHNT and CDR2 YYREEE (reference sequence). This CDR3 region has 13 residues. As DNA, the CDR3 is TGTGCCAGCAGCACGAGGGGGCAAGAGACCCAGTACTTC. Its translation: CASSTRGQETQYF.

The sample holds a few counts of this clonotype. In DNA form, the CDR3 reads TGTGCCAGCAGCCCAGGGGGGCGTAGTAGAGAGACCCAGTACTTC. It yields the protein CASSPGGRSRETQYF. V and J are TRBV7-2 and TRBJ2-5; D may be TRBD1 (7 bases). The CDR3 is 15 amino acids. The V end was cut by 5 bases, the J end by 4 bases, with 17 bases between. Per the germline V gene, CDR1 is SGHTA and CDR2 is FQGNSA. Complete variable domain (other parts from reference TRBV7-2 and TRBJ2-5): GAGVSQSPSNKVTEKGKDVELRCDPISGHTALYWYRQSLGQGLEFLIYFQGNSAPDKSGLPSDRFSAERTGGSVSTLTIQRTQQEDSAVYLCASSPGGRSRETQYFGPGTRLLVL.

The chain links TRBV20-1 to TRBJ1-2; TRBD1 matches at 8 bases. V lost 4 bases, J lost 2 bases, and 12 bases stayed unmatched. The germline gives CDR1 DFQATT, CDR2 SNEGSKA (reference sequence). This CDR3 has 16 amino acids. The CDR3 DNA reads as TGCAGTGCTACCCACCAACCACAGGGGGAGAACTATGGCTACACCTTC. Its translation is CSATHQPQGENYGYTF.

The chain combines TRBV5-1 with TRBJ1-1, with D tentatively TRBD1 (6 bases). Germline lookup yields CDR1 SGHRS and CDR2 YFSETQ. The CDR3 totals 15 residues. V lost 0 bases and J 4 bases, leaving 13 bases between the germline ends. CDR3 residues: CASSLGAGERTEAFF. In DNA form, the CDR3 reads TGCGCCAGCAGCTTGGGTGCAGGGGAACGCACTGAAGCTTTCTTT.

This clonotype was counted many times. Sequence at one end of the junction differs from germline and may be a read error. The gene calls are TRBV27 and TRBJ2-3; D tentatively reads TRBD1 or TRBD2 (5 bases each). The CDR3 runs to 14 residues. From germline, CDR1 is MNHEY and CDR2 SMNVEV (reference sequence). CDR3 DNA: TGTGCCAGCAGCTTATGGGGGAGCACAGATACGCAGTATTTT. Translation gives CASSLWGSTDTQYF.

The chain uses TRBV20-1 and TRBJ1-6; maybe TRBD1 (6 bases). V dropped 4 bases and J dropped 9 bases, with 22 bases sitting between them. Germline CDR1 reads DFQATT; CDR2 reads SNEGSKA (reference sequence). CDR3 length equals 16 residues. The CDR3 bases are TGCAGTGCTATCCGACGACGACAGGACCACAGTTCACCCCTCCACTTT. This sequence encodes CSAIRRRQDHSSPLHF.

The chain carries TRBV28 and TRBJ2-3, with no clear D. The length of the CDR3 is 15 residues. Deletions cut 1 base from V and 4 bases from J, with 12 bases between. Germline CDR1 MDHEN, CDR2 SYDVKM. DNA for the CDR3: TGTGCCAGCAGTTTATCGTCCTCAAGGCCAGATACGCAGTATTTT. Its protein product is CASSLSSSRPDTQYF.

The J gene is TRBJ1-4, the V gene TRBV7-2, with 9 positions matching TRBD1. The germline V gene encodes CDR1 SGHTA and CDR2 FQGNSA. The V segment lost 1 base and the J segment 6 bases; nucleotides outside the gene matches: 3. The CDR3 runs to 15 residues. The CDR3 region is CASSLVGTGYEKLFF. CDR3 nucleotides: TGTGCCAGCAGCTTAGTGGGGACAGGGTATGAAAAACTGTTTTTT. Drawing the rest from reference TRBV7-2 and TRBJ1-4, the complete variable domain is GAGVSQSPSNKVTEKGKDVELRCDPISGHTALYWYRQSLGQGLEFLIYFQGNSAPDKSGLPSDRFSAERTGGSVSTLTIQRTQQEDSAVYLCASSLVGTGYEKLFFGSGTQLSVL.

This sequence joins TRBV20-1 and TRBJ1-1; a possible D gene is TRBD1 (6 bases). V lost 1 base and J lost 3, with 12 bases in between. CDR3 size: 14 residues. The germline V gene encodes CDR1 DFQATT and CDR2 SNEGSKA (reference sequence). The CDR3 region is CSARVGWGHTEAFF. DNA of the CDR3: TGCAGTGCTAGAGTCGGGTGGGGGCACACTGAAGCTTTCTTT.

The CDR3 region is CASSPGLGGAYNEQFF. The CDR3 DNA reads TGTGCCAGCAGCCCCGGCCTCGGGGGGGCCTACAATGAGCAGTTCTTC. The genes are TRBV6-2 or TRBV6-3 and TRBJ2-1; 8 bases are a match to TRBD2. V shed 6 bases, J shed 2 bases, and the junction held 9 bases outside the gene matches. The CDR3 spans 16 residues. The germline CDR1 and CDR2 sequences are MNHEY and SVGEGT.

This chain connects TRBV7-9 to TRBJ2-1, with D unresolved. The J call may be mistaken, given a closer DNA end match to TRBJ2-7. The CDR3 has 14 amino acids. The germline CDR1 and CDR2 sequences are SEHNR and FQNEAQ (reference sequence). CDR3 DNA: TGTGCCAGCAGCTTAGGGGCATTAGACAATGAGCAGTACTTC. Protein product: CASSLGALDNEQYF.

Concerning this clonotype: A much bigger clone sits one base away, suggesting this may be a read error. The chain combines TRBV7-3 with TRBJ1-1; D remains unclear. The CDR3 totals 13 residues. V gave up 7 bases and J gave up 2 bases, with 11 bases separating them. In germline, CDR1 is SGHTA, CDR2 FQGTGA. CDR3 coding DNA: TGTGCCAGCAACCCGCAGGCTAACACTGAAGCTTTCTTT. This translates into CASNPQANTEAFF.

This clonotype was picked up a small number of times. The germline gene is not matched at one end of the junction; a read error may be the cause. The chain carries TRBV5-1 and TRBJ1-2; no firm D call. The CDR3 loop spans 12 amino acids. Germline CDR1 is SGHRS and CDR2 is YFSETQ. The CDR3 DNA reads as TGTGCCAGCAGCTTAACAGCGGATGGCTACACCTTC. Its protein product is CASSLTADGYTF.

The chain carries TRBV5-1 and TRBJ2-1; tentatively, D is TRBD2 (6 bases). Trimming pared 4 bases from V and 6 bases from J, leaving 20 bases between. From germline, CDR1 is SGHRS and CDR2 YFSETQ. The CDR3 is made up of 16 amino acids. DNA for the CDR3: TGCGCCAGCAGCCCGATAATGACTAGGAGTGGCAATGAGCAGTTCTTC. It encodes CASSPIMTRSGNEQFF.

The V and J genes are TRBV3-1 and TRBJ2-5, with 9 nucleotides matching TRBD2. The CDR3 totals 16 residues. Germline V gene lookup returns CDR1 LGHDT and CDR2 YNNKEL (reference sequence). V was pared by 0 bases and J by 11 bases, with 13 bases of the junction left unmatched. The CDR3 nucleotides read TGTGCCAGCAGCCAAGATCCGGGGACTAGCATTAATGAGCAGTACTTC. Its translation is CASSQDPGTSINEQYF.

V is TRBV12-3 or TRBV12-4 and J is TRBJ1-1; weak D call: TRBD1 (6 bases). CDR3 length: 14 residues. V was trimmed by 2 bases and J by 3 bases, leaving 10 bases between them. The CDR3 spells CASSLRGGDTEAFF. Written as DNA, the CDR3 is TGTGCCAGCAGTTTAAGGGGGGGGGACACTGAAGCTTTCTTT.

This clonotype was observed a handful of times. The V call is TRBV7-2, the J call TRBJ1-5; 7 bases align to TRBD1. This CDR3 is built from 12 residues. The V gene's germline CDR1 is SGHTA and CDR2 FQGNSA. This CDR3 reads CVTGTANQPQHF. CDR3 bases: TGTGTAACCGGGACAGCAAATCAGCCCCAGCATTTT.

Only a few counts were recorded for this clonotype. The chain links TRBV20-1 to TRBJ1-5; D gene unclear. Germline CDR1 reads DFQATT; CDR2 reads SNEGSKA (reference sequence). The CDR3 covers 13 residues. Trimming took 6 bases from V and 5 from J, leaving 14 bases between them. CDR3 in DNA: TGCAGTGCCGCCGGGTCCTATCATCAGCCCCAGCATTTT. Translation: CSAAGSYHQPQHF.

This rearrangement joins TRBV6-2 or TRBV6-3 to TRBJ1-1, with D unclear. CDR3 size: 13 residues. Trimming cost V 10 bases and J 0 bases, with 12 bases left between them. Germline-derived CDR1 and CDR2 are MNHEY and SVGEGT. CDR3 DNA sequence: TGTGCCACTCACGCACGGTTGAACACTGAAGCTTTCTTT. It specifies CATHARLNTEAFF.

The rearrangement links TRBV20-1 to TRBJ1-6, with D maybe TRBD1 (6 bases). The CDR3 has 15 residues. Trimming pared 3 bases from V and 0 bases from J, leaving 9 bases between. From germline, CDR1 is DFQATT and CDR2 SNEGSKA (reference sequence). Here the CDR3 DNA reads TGCAGTGCTAGTGGGACAAACTCCTATAATTCACCCCTCCACTTT. It translates to CSASGTNSYNSPLHF.

The sample holds many counts of this clonotype. CDR3 loop: CSAPDRSSYEQYF. CDR3 DNA: TGCAGTGCCCCGGACAGGTCTTCCTACGAGCAGTACTTC. V gene TRBV20-1 combines with J gene TRBJ2-7; 7 bases map to TRBD1. Looked up from germline, CDR1 is DFQATT and CDR2 is SNEGSKA (reference sequence). CDR3 length: 13 amino acids. V shed 6 bases, J shed 1 base, and the junction held 6 bases outside the gene matches.

The chain links TRBV5-1 to TRBJ2-3; TRBD1 matches 8 bases. The CDR3 consists of 13 residues. V shed 6 bases, J shed 1 base, and the junction held 1 base outside the gene matches. Looked up from germline, CDR1 is SGHRS and CDR2 is YFSETQ. The CDR3 nucleotides are TGCGCCAGCACGACAGGGGGCACAGATACGCAGTATTTT. Amino acid sequence: CASTTGGTDTQYF.

The V and J genes are TRBV5-1 and TRBJ1-1; no clear D gene. The germline gives CDR1 SGHRS, CDR2 YFSETQ. The CDR3 is 15 amino acids. The V and J ends lost 0 bases and 0 bases respectively, with 9 bases between them. Here the CDR3 DNA reads TGCGCCAGCAGCTTGGCATCCGACTTGAACACTGAAGCTTTCTTT. This codes for CASSLASDLNTEAFF.

J is TRBJ2-2 and V is TRBV12-3 or TRBV12-4; possibly TRBD1 for D (6 bases). The CDR3 extends over 14 amino acids. V dropped 10 bases and J dropped 3 bases, with 15 bases sitting between them. The CDR3 loop is CATDRPADTGELFF. CDR3 DNA: TGTGCCACAGACAGGCCGGCGGACACCGGGGAGCTGTTTTTT.

The chain combines TRBV4-1 with TRBJ2-1; D gene uncertain. Germline-derived CDR1 and CDR2 are MGHRA and YSYEKL. The CDR3 length is 12 residues. The V and J ends lost 4 bases and 12 bases respectively, with 13 bases between them. The CDR3: CASSRPDFGQFF. For the CDR3, the DNA is TGCGCCAGCAGCCGTCCTGACTTCGGGCAGTTCTTC.

The chain uses TRBV27 and TRBJ1-4; 8 nucleotides line up with TRBD1. V lost 5 bases and J lost 6; bases outside the gene matches: 14. The CDR3 covers 17 residues. Germline values: CDR1 MNHEY, CDR2 SMNVEV (reference sequence). The CDR3 DNA is TGTGCCAGCAGTCCCTTTGGGGCAGGGGGCTGGGATGAAAAACTGTTTTTT. Amino acid sequence: CASSPFGAGGWDEKLFF. The entire variable domain, with the rest obtained from reference TRBV27 and TRBJ1-4, is as follows: EAQVTQNPRYLITVTGKKLTVTCSQNMNHEYMSWYRQDPGLGLRQIYYSMNVEVTDKGDVPEGYKVSRKEKRNFPLILESPSPNQTSLYFCASSPFGAGGWDEKLFFGSGTQLSVL.